This TCR beta chain was sequenced for a study of T cell repertoires in cytomegalovirus infection (dated by TCRdb to between 2018 and 2021). Study-wide context: The peptide stimulations were aimed at well-studied HLA-B-restricted epitopes as well as recently identified HLA-C-restricted CMV epitopes, whose presentation resists viral immunomodulation. Donor HLA type was relevant to the analysis, as public TCR beta signatures indicated carriage of CMV infection together with the matching HLA type. The paper's findings and limits, for the study overall: The ex vivo response was dominated by HLA-C-restricted CMV-specific TCR beta clonotypes, and the single most frequent clonotype in two of eight donors was supplied by these HLA-C-restricted clonotypes. Cumulative frequency of public TCR beta family members discriminated carriers of CMV infection plus the relevant HLA type in this cohort and an independent approximately 350-donor cohort.

V is reduced by 3 bases and J by 4 bases, leaving a spacing of 3 bases between them. The CDR3 contains 11 residues, cysteine and phenylalanine counted. Only the CDR3 region is kept as DNA, spanning 33 bases read in frame from base 1. This clonotype has a handful of counts. What this receptor recognizes is not known. No much larger clone is present one base from it, and per-base qualities are unavailable. Sequencing was performed on an Illumina HiSeq 1500. The public sequencing data were trimmed at Q25 with fastp and processed into clonotypes with MiXCR by TCRdb, which kept only in-frame beta chains. Rows merge per CDR3 protein into single entries with the most common DNA and genes. This sample holds about 700,000 distinct CDR3 sequences; around a third were observed only once. 15% to 20% of the sample is held by the ten biggest clonotypes. According to the study, the label for this sample's treatment or condition signals: in vitro stimulation with specific CMV peptide epitopes to enrich CMV-specific T cells.

This material consisted of cultured PBMCs, taken from culture after CMV antigen stimulation. The chain uses TRBV12-3 or TRBV12-4 and TRBJ1-2; no D segment can be confidently identified. The clonotype was recovered from a human donor in good health (CMV status not recorded). Some clones in this sample may be carry-over from other donors' samples. The CDR3 protein: CASSLVYGYTF. The bases read TGTGCCAGCAGTTTGGTCTATGGCTACACCTTC.